The rows below give T cell receptor beta chains drawn from one sample of a study of blood T cell repertoires in COVID-19. Repertoires were generated with immunoSEQ multiplex PCR, while TCRdb's copy carries only in-frame clones and drops some. The data show around 260,000 clones, about 89% seen once. The sequenced sample consisted of peripheral blood. These TCRs come from a middle-aged woman who had recovered from COVID-19. Each CDR3 is given with its conserved first and last residue. The order of the fields is D gene, V gene, clone size, J gene, CDR3 protein, CDR3 DNA. The D gene is left open where the match is weak. The size of a clone is reported for some rows only, either as once, few or many, or as a class for expanded clones.

>.|TRBV2|.|TRBJ2-2
CASMVIAPAGELFF
TGTGCCAGCATGGTTATAGCACCCGCCGGGGAGCTGTTTTTT
>TRBD2|TRBV4-1|.|TRBJ2-1
CASSKGLAGSSYNEQFF
TGCGCCAGCAGCAAAGGACTAGCGGGCAGCTCCTACAATGAGCAGTTCTTC
>.|TRBV10-3|.|TRBJ2-7
CAISDLYEQYF
TGTGCCATCAGTGATCTGTACGAGCAGTACTTC
>TRBD1|TRBV10-2|.|TRBJ2-1
CASSQKTGDPYNEQFF
TGCGCCAGCAGTCAAAAGACAGGGGACCCCTACAATGAGCAGTTCTTC
>.|TRBV13|.|TRBJ2-7
CASSFPSPDYEQYF
TGTGCCAGCAGCTTTCCTAGCCCCGACTACGAGCAGTACTTC
>TRBD1|TRBV7-3|.|TRBJ2-3
CASSYQNAGGPDTQYF
TGTGCCAGCAGCTATCAAAACGCAGGGGGACCAGATACGCAGTATTTT
>.|TRBV28|.|TRBJ1-5
CASSFGPQPQHF
TGTGCCAGCAGTTTTGGGCCCCAGCCCCAGCATTTT
>TRBD1|TRBV19|.|TRBJ1-3
CASSIPGQNTIYF
TGTGCCAGTAGTATCCCGGGACAGAACACCATATATTTT
>TRBD2|TRBV9|.|TRBJ2-3
CASSTRTSGSVDTQYF
TGTGCCAGCAGCACCCGAACTAGCGGGAGTGTCGATACGCAGTATTTT
>.|TRBV14|.|TRBJ2-2
CASSQDMGAGELFF
TGTGCCAGCAGCCAAGATATGGGCGCCGGGGAGCTGTTTTTT
>TRBD2|TRBV5-5|.|TRBJ2-5
CASSSGLAGVETQYF
TGTGCCAGCAGCTCCGGACTAGCGGGAGTAGAGACCCAGTACTTC
>.|TRBV7-9|once|TRBJ2-5
CASSLRESQETQYF
TGTGCCAGCAGCCTACGGGAGTCGCAAGAGACCCAGTACTTC
>.|TRBV24-1|.|TRBJ2-2
CATSDGPGTPEGLFF
TGTGCCACCAGTGACGGTCCCGGGACTCCAGAGGGGCTGTTTTTT
>.|TRBV5-1|.|TRBJ2-3
CASSQDSYTQYF
TGCGCCAGCAGCCAGGACAGCTATACGCAGTATTTT
>TRBD1|TRBV5-6|.|TRBJ1-3
CASNVLRARGQGSGNTIYF
TGTGCCAGCAACGTTTTACGCGCGCGCGGACAGGGATCTGGAAACACCATATATTTT
>TRBD1|TRBV27|.|TRBJ1-4
CASSRGQGLGEKLFF
TGTGCCAGCAGCAGAGGACAGGGCCTTGGTGAAAAACTGTTTTTT
>.|TRBV2|.|TRBJ1-2
CASSGDNPFNYGYTF
TGTGCCAGCAGTGGAGACAACCCTTTTAACTATGGCTACACCTTC
>.|TRBV4-2|.|TRBJ2-2
CASSQAGAGGELFF
TGTGCCAGCAGCCAGGCAGGGGCGGGCGGGGAGCTGTTTTTT
>.|TRBV7-2|.|TRBJ2-5
CASSLNGEEETQYF
TGTGCCAGCAGCCTTAACGGGGAAGAAGAGACCCAGTACTTC
>.|TRBV9|.|TRBJ1-6
CASSVGEWARSPLHF
TGTGCCAGCAGCGTAGGTGAATGGGCCCGGTCACCCCTCCACTTT
>.|TRBV11-1|.|TRBJ1-1
CASSLASSRESAFF
TGTGCCAGCAGCTTAGCGAGTTCGAGGGAGAGCGCTTTCTTT
>TRBD2|TRBV28|.|TRBJ2-1
CAIQAGTINNEQFF
TGTGCCATCCAGGCCGGGACTATCAACAATGAGCAGTTCTTC
>TRBD1|TRBV14|.|TRBJ2-7
CASSQGQDRGYEQYF
TGTGCCAGCAGCCAAGGTCAGGACAGGGGTTACGAGCAGTACTTC
>.|TRBV7-9|.|TRBJ1-1
CASRTQGNTEAFF
TGTGCCAGCAGAACACAGGGGAACACTGAAGCTTTCTTT
>.|TRBV14|.|TRBJ1-1
CASRGGEDTEAFF
TGTGCCAGCAGGGGGGGTGAGGACACTGAAGCTTTCTTT
>TRBD1|TRBV27|.|TRBJ2-1
CASSHNPGQGSYEQFF
TGTGCCAGCAGTCACAATCCGGGACAGGGTTCCTATGAGCAGTTCTTC
>.|TRBV6-5|.|TRBJ2-7
CASSYGNDRWYEQYF
TGTGCCAGCAGTTACGGCAACGACAGGTGGTACGAGCAGTACTTC
>TRBD2|TRBV5-6|.|TRBJ2-3
CASSLGPPQREAPTDTQYF
TGTGCCAGCAGCTTGGGCCCCCCTCAGCGGGAGGCACCCACAGATACGCAGTATTTT
>.|TRBV28|once|TRBJ2-5
CASSERETQYF
TGTGCCAGCAGTGAGCGGGAGACCCAGTACTTC